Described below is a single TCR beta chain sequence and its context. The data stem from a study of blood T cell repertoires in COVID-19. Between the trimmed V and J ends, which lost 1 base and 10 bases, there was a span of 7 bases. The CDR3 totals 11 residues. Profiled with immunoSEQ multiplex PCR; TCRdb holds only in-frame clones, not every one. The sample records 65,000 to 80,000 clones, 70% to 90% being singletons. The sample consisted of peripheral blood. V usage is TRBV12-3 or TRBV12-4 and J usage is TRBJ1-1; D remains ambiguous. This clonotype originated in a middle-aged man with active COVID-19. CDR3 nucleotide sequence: TGTGCCAGCAGTTTAGGAGGTTCAGCTTTCTTT. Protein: CASSLGGSAFF.